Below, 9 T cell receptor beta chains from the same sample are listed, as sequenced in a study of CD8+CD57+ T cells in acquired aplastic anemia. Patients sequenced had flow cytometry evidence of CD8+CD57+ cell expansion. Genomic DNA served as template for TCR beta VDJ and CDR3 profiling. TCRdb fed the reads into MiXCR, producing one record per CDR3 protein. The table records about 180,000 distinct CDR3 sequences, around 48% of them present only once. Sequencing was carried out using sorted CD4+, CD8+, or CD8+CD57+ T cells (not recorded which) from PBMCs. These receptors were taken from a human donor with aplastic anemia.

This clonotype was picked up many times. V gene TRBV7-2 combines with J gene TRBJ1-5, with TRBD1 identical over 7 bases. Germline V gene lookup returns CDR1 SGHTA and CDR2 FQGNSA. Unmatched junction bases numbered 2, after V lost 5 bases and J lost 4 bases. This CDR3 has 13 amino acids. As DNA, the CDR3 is TGTGCCAGCAGCCAGGACAGGAATCAGCCCCAGCATTTT. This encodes CASSQDRNQPQHF.

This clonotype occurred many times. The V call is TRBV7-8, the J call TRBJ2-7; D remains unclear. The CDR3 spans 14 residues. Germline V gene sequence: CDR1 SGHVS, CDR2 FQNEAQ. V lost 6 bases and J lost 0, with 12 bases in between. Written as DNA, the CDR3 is TGTGCCAGCAGACCCCTGGGGTTCTCCTACGAGCAGTACTTC. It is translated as CASRPLGFSYEQYF.

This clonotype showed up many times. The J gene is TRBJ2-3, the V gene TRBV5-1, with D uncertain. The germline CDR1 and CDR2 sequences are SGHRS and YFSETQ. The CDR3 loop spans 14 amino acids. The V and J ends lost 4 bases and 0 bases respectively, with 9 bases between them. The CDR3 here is CASSLDGSTDTQYF. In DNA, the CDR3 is TGCGCCAGCAGCCTGGACGGAAGCACAGATACGCAGTATTTT. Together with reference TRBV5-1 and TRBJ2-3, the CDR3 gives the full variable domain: KAGVTQTPRYLIKTRGQQVTLSCSPISGHRSVSWYQQTPGQGLQFLFEYFSETQRNKGNFPGRFSGRQFSNSRSEMNVSTLELGDSALYLCASSLDGSTDTQYFGPGTRLTVL.

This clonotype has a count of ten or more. In nucleotides, the CDR3 is TGTGCCAGCAGGAGGACAGGGTCTGGAAACACCATATATTTT. The encoded protein is CASRRTGSGNTIYF. The V and J genes are TRBV6-1 and TRBJ1-3, with TRBD1 identical over 8 bases. Per the germline V gene, CDR1 is MNHNS and CDR2 is SASEGT. V was clipped by 6 bases and J by 1 base; unmatched bases: 2. CDR3 length: 14 residues.

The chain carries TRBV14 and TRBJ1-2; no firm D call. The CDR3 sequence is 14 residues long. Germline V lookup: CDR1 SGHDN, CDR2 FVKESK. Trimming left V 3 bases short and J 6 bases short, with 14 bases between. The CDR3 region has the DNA TGTGCCAGCAGCCATCCTTGGAGGGAGGATGGCTACACCTTC. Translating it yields CASSHPWREDGYTF. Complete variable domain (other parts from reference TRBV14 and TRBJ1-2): EAGVTQFPSHSVIEKGQTVTLRCDPISGHDNLYWYRRVMGKEIKFLLHFVKESKQDESGMPNNRFLAERTGGTYSTLKVQPAELEDSGVYFCASSHPWREDGYTFGSGTRLTVV.

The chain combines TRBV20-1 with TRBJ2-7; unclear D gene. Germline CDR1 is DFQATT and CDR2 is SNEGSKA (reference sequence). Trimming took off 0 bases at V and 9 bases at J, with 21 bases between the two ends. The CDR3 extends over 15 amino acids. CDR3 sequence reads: CSARDPGQELVTQYF. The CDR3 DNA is TGCAGTGCTAGAGATCCCGGTCAGGAGCTCGTAACGCAGTACTTC.

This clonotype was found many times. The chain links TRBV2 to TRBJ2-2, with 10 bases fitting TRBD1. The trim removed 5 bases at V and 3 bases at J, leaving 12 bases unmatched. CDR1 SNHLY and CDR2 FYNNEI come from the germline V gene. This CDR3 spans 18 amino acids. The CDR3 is CASSKPGQGLMDTGELFF. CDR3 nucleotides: TGTGCCAGCAGTAAACCGGGACAGGGGCTTATGGACACCGGGGAGCTGTTTTTT.

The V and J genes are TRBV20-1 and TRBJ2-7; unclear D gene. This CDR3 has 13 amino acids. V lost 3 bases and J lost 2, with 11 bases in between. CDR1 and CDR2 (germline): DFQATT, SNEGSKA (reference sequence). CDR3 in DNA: TGCAGTGCTAGTCGTCAGGCGACCTACGAGCAGTACTTC. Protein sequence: CSASRQATYEQYF.

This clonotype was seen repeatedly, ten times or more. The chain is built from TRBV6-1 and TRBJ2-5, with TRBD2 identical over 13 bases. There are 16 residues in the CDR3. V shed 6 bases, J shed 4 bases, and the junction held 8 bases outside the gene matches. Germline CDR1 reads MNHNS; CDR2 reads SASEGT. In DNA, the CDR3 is TGTGCCAGCAGGGACCCCCGACTAGCGGGAGGAGAGACCCAGTACTTC. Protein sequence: CASRDPRLAGGETQYF.